The sequence of this T cell receptor (beta chain) was determined in a study of T cell responses to AZD1222 COVID-19 vaccine. Study results and caveats: Of spike-specific TCRs, nearly half reportedly target regions left unmutated in variants. Elevations in Spike-specific TCR breadth and depth followed administration of two AZD1222 doses. Repertoires were obtained only post-peak T cell response.

Trimming pared 4 bases from V and 4 bases from J, leaving 16 bases between. Germline V gene data show CDR1 as SGHTS and CDR2 as YDEGEE. The CDR3 is 15 residues long. On this clone: Its target is not known.

Produced via immunoSEQ multiplex PCR; TCRdb's table is partial and in-frame only. The top ten clones hold around 0.97% of a sample with some 170,000 clones, about 93% of them seen once. Sequenced here: peripheral blood, sampled 28 days after the second dose of the MenACWY control vaccine. V and J are TRBV5-8 and TRBJ2-3, with D maybe TRBD2 (5 bases). The receptor's source is an adult who received the MenACWY meningococcal vaccine as a control. CDR3 region: CASSLSPRVADTQYF. CDR3 nucleotides: TGTGCCAGCAGCCTAAGTCCGCGGGTAGCAGATACGCAGTATTTT.